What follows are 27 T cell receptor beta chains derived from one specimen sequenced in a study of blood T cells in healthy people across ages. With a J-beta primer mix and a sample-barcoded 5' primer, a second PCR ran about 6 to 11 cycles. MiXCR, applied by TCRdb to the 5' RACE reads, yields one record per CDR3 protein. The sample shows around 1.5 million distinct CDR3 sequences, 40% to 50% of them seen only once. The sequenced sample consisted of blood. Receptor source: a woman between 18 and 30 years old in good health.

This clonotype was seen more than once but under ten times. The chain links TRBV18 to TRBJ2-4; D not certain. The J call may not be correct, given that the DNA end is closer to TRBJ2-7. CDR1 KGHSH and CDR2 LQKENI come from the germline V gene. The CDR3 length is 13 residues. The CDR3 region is CASSPPIRSEQYF. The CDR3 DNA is TGTGCCAGCTCACCACCGATCCGGAGCGAGCAGTACTTC.

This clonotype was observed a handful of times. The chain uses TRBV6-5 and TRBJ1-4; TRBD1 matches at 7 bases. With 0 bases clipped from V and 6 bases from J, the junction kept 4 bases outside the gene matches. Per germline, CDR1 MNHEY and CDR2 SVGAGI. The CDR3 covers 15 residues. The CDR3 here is CASSYSRGRYEKLFF. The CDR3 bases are TGTGCCAGCAGTTACTCTAGGGGGCGGTATGAAAAACTGTTTTTT.

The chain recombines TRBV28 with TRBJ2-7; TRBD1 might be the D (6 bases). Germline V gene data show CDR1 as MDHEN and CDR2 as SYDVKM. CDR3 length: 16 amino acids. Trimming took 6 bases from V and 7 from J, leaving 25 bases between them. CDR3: CASSRSIGTPSGEQYF. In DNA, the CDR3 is TGTGCCAGCAGCCGGAGCATTGGGACACCCTCCGGGGAGCAGTACTTC.

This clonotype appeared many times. As DNA, the CDR3 is TGCAGCGTTGAAACAACCCGTTCTAGGGGAGATACGCAGTATTTT. It codes for CSVETTRSRGDTQYF. This chain connects TRBV29-1 to TRBJ2-3; TRBD1 is a possible D gene (5 bases). The CDR3 is 15 amino acids. V was clipped by 2 bases and J by 5 bases, with 17 bases between them. Germline CDR1 and CDR2: SQVTM and ANQGSEA.

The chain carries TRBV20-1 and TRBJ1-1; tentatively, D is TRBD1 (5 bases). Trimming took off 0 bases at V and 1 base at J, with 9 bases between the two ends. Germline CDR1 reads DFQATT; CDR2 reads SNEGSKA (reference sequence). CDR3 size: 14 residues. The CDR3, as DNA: TGCAGTGCTAGAGATCAACAGGCGAACACTGAAGCTTTCTTT. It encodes CSARDQQANTEAFF.

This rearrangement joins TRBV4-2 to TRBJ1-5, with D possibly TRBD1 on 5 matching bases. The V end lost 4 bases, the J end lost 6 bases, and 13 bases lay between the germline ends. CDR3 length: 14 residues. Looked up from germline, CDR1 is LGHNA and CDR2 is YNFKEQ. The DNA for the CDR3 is TGTGCCAGCAGCCGGGGGGACGAGAGTCAGCCCCAGCATTTT. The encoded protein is CASSRGDESQPQHF.

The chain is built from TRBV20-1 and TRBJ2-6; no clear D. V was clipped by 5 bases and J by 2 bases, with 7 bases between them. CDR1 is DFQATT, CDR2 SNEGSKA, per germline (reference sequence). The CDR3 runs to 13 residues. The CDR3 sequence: CSAPLAGANVLTF. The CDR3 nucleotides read TGCAGTGCTCCCCTAGCTGGGGCCAACGTCCTGACTTTC.

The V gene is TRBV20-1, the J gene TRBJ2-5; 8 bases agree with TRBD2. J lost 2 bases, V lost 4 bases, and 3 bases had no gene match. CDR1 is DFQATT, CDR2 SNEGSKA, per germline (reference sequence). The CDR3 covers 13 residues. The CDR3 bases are TGCAGTGCTACTAGACTAGCGCAAGAGACCCAGTACTTC. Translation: CSATRLAQETQYF.

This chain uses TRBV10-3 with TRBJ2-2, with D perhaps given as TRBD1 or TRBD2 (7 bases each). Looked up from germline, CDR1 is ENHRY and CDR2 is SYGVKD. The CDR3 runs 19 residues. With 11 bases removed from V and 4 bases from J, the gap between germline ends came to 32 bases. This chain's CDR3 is CAARTRRETRGGITGELFF. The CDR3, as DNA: TGTGCCGCTCGGACAAGGAGGGAGACCAGGGGGGGGATCACCGGGGAGCTGTTTTTT.

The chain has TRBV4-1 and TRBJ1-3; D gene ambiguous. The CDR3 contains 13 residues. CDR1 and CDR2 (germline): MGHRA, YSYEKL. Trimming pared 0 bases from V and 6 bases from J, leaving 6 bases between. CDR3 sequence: CASSQEMENTIYF. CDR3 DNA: TGCGCCAGCAGCCAAGAGATGGAAAACACCATATATTTT.

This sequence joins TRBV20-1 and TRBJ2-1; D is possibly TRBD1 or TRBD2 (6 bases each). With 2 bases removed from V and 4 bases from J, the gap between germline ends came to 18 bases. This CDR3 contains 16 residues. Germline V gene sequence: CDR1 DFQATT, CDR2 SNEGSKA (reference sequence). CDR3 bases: TGCAGTGCTAGATTATACGACAGGAGCGGGTACAATGAGCAGTTCTTC. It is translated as CSARLYDRSGYNEQFF.

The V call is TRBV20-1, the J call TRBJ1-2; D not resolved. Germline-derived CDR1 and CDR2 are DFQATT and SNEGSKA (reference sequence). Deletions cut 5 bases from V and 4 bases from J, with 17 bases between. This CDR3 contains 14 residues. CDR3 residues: CSAPEDGVSYGYTF. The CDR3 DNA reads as TGCAGTGCTCCTGAGGACGGCGTATCCTATGGCTACACCTTC.

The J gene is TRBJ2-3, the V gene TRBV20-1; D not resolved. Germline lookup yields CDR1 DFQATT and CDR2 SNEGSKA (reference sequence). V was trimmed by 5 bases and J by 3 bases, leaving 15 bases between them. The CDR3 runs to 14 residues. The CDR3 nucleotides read TGCAGTGCTGCCCCCCCGATACGTACAGATACGCAGTATTTT. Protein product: CSAAPPIRTDTQYF.

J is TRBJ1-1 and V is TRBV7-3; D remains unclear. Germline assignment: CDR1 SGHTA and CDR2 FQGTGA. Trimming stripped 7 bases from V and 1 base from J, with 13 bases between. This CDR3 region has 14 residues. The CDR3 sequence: CASNLARGNTEAFF. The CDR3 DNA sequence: TGTGCCAGCAACCTCGCCCGGGGGAACACTGAAGCTTTCTTT.

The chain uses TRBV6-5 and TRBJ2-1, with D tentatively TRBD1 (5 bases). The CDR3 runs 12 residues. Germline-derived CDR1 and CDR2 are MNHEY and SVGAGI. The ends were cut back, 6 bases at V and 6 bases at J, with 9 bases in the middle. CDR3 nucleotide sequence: TGTGCCAGCAGCGATGACAGCAATGAGCAGTTCTTC. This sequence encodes CASSDDSNEQFF.

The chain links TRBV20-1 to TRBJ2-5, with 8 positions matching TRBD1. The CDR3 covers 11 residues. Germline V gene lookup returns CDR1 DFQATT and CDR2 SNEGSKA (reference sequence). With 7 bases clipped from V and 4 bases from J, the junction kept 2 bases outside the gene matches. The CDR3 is CSVTGVETQYF. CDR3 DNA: TGCAGTGTGACAGGGGTAGAGACCCAGTACTTC.

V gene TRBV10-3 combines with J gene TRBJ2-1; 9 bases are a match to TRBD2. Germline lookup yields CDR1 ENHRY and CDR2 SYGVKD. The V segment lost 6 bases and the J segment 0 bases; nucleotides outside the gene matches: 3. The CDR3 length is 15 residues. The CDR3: CAIRRLAASYNEQFF. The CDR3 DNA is TGTGCCATCAGGAGACTAGCGGCCTCCTACAATGAGCAGTTCTTC.

CDR3 in amino acids: CSVTGSYEQYF. CDR3 DNA sequence: TGCAGCGTGACAGGGTCCTACGAGCAGTACTTC. V and J are TRBV29-1 and TRBJ2-7, with 7 bases fitting TRBD1. Looked up from germline, CDR1 is SQVTM and CDR2 is ANQGSEA. The CDR3 contains 11 residues. Trimming at V came to 6 bases and at J to 1 base, leaving 0 bases not matched to a gene.

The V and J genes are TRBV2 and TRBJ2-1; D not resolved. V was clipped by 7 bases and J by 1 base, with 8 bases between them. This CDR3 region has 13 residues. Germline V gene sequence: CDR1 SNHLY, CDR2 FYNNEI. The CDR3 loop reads CASNAGSYNEQFF. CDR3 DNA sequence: TGTGCCAGCAACGCAGGTTCCTACAATGAGCAGTTCTTC. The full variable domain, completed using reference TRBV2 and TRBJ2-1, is EPEVTQTPSHQVTQMGQEVILRCVPISNHLYFYWYRQILGQKVEFLVSFYNNEISEKSEIFDDQFSVERPDGSNFTLKIRSTKLEDSAMYFCASNAGSYNEQFFGPGTRLTVL.

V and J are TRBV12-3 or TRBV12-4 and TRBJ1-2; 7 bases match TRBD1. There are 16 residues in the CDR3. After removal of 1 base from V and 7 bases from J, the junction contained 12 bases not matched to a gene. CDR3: CASSLGKTGPRVGYTF. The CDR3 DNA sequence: TGTGCCAGCAGTTTAGGGAAGACAGGGCCCCGGGTTGGCTACACCTTC.

In DNA, the CDR3 is TGTGCCAGCAGTTTACCAGGGACTAGCGGGGGCGAGCAGTACTTC. Protein product: CASSLPGTSGGEQYF. The V gene is TRBV28, the J gene TRBJ2-5; 14 positions match TRBD2. The DNA end is a closer match to TRBJ2-7, so the J assignment may be wrong. The CDR3 length is 15 residues. Germline assignment: CDR1 MDHEN and CDR2 SYDVKM.

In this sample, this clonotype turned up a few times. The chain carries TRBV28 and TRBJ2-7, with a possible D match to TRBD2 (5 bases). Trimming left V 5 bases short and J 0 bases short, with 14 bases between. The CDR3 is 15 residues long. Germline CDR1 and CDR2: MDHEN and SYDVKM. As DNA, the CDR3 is TGTGCCAGCAGTGCGCGGACTGTCAACTCCTACGAGCAGTACTTC. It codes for CASSARTVNSYEQYF.

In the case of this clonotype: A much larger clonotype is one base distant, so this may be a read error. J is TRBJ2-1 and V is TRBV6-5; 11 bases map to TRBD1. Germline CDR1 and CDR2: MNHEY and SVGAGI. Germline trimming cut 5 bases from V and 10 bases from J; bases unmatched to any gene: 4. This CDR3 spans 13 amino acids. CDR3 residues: CASSRTGGYEQFF. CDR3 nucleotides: TGTGCCAGCAGTCGGACAGGGGGCTACGAGCAGTTCTTC.

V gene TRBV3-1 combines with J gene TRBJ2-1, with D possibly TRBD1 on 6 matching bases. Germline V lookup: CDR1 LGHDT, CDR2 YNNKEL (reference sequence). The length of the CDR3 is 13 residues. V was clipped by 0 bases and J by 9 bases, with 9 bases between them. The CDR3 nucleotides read TGTGCCAGCAGCCAAGATCAGGGGATTGAGCAGTTCTTC. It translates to CASSQDQGIEQFF.

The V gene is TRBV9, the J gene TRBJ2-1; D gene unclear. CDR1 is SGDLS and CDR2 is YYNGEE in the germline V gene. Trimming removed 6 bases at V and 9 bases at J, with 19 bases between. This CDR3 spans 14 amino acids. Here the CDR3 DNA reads TGTGCCAGCACCCCCGACCAGATCTCGGGTGAGCAGTTCTTC. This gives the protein CASTPDQISGEQFF.

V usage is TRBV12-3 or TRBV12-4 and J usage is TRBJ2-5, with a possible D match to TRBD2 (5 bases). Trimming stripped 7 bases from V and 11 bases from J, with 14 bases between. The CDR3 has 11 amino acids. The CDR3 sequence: CASTSQWEQYF. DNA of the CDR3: TGTGCCAGCACTTCTCAGTGGGAGCAGTACTTC.

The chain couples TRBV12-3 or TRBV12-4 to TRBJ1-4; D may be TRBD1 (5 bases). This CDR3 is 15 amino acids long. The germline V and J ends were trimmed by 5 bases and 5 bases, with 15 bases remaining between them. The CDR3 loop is CASSPQGVENEKLFF. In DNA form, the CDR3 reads TGTGCCAGCAGTCCTCAGGGAGTTGAAAATGAAAAACTGTTTTTT.